These 32 T cell receptor beta chains were all obtained from the same sample, sequenced in a study of CD8 T cells in ankylosing spondylitis. TCRdb ran MiXCR on the 5' RACE reads and lists one entry per CDR3 protein. The table shows 200,000 or so distinct CDR3 sequences, with roughly 25% occurring only once. Sequencing was carried out using blood, either unsorted or a sorted T cell fraction (not recorded which). These receptors came from a male donor with ankylosing spondylitis or in good health (not recorded which).

The rearrangement uses TRBV12-3 or TRBV12-4 and TRBJ2-1; TRBD2 aligns across 13 bases. CDR3 length equals 15 residues. Germline trimming cut 8 bases from V and 7 bases from J; bases unmatched to any gene: 8. CDR3 DNA: TGTGCCAGCGGCACCGGGACTAGCGGGATGAATGAGCAGTTCTTC. Protein product: CASGTGTSGMNEQFF.

J is TRBJ2-1 and V is TRBV10-3; D is unresolved. The CDR3 has 12 amino acids. The germline V gene has CDR1 ENHRY and CDR2 SYGVKD. V was shortened by 1 base and J by 6 bases, with 4 bases between the two germline ends. The CDR3 region is CAISEFFNEQFF. The CDR3 DNA reads as TGTGCCATCAGTGAGTTTTTCAATGAGCAGTTCTTC.

To note about this clonotype: This may come from a read error, since a much larger clone is one base off. The J gene is TRBJ2-5, the V gene TRBV12-5; D is uncertain. Germline V lookup: CDR1 LGHNT, CDR2 FRNRAP. The CDR3 is made up of 12 amino acids. V was trimmed by 0 bases and J by 9 bases, leaving 8 bases between them. In DNA, the CDR3 is TGTGCTAGTGGTTTGGTAGGGAAGGCCCAGTACTTC. Amino acid sequence: CASGLVGKAQYF.

The sample holds one count of this clonotype. The CDR3 region has the DNA TGCAGTGCGGCCCCCCACGAGGAGCAGTACTTC. Protein: CSAAPHEEQYF. The chain joins TRBV20-1 to TRBJ2-7; D remains unclear. The V end was cut by 6 bases, the J end by 7 bases, with 13 bases between. The length of the CDR3 is 11 residues. Germline V lookup: CDR1 DFQATT, CDR2 SNEGSKA (reference sequence).

This clonotype appeared many times. The chain couples TRBV29-1 to TRBJ2-5, with 9 bases matching TRBD2. V shed 4 bases, J shed 5 bases, and the junction held 2 bases outside the gene matches. This CDR3 contains 12 residues. CDR1 and CDR2 from the germline V gene are SQVTM and ANQGSEA. The CDR3 reads CSVGSGSETQYF. CDR3 DNA: TGCAGCGTTGGTAGCGGGAGTGAGACCCAGTACTTC.

This clonotype was detected only a few times. The chain joins TRBV20-1 to TRBJ2-1; 10 bases match TRBD2. Germline V gene sequence: CDR1 DFQATT, CDR2 SNEGSKA (reference sequence). The length of the CDR3 is 15 residues. Germline trimming cut 2 bases from V and 6 bases from J; bases unmatched to any gene: 7. In DNA form, the CDR3 reads TGCAGTGCTAGACCATTAGCGGGAGGAGCCAATGAGCAGTTCTTC. It codes for CSARPLAGGANEQFF.

This clonotype was seen a handful of times. The chain combines TRBV28 with TRBJ2-1, with a tentative D call TRBD2 (5 bases). Germline CDR1 and CDR2: MDHEN and SYDVKM. The CDR3 extends over 13 amino acids. Trimming removed 7 bases from V and 14 bases from J, with 21 bases in between. CDR3 in DNA: TGTGCCAGCAAATTAATCCGGGGATACGGGAAGTTCTTC. It translates to CASKLIRGYGKFF.

This clonotype was counted only a few times. The J gene is TRBJ2-7, the V gene TRBV5-1; the D is unclear. The CDR3 contains 14 residues. Trimming shortened V by 1 base and J by 5 bases, and 13 bases separated the two germline ends. Germline CDR1 SGHRS, CDR2 YFSETQ. The CDR3 bases are TGCGCCAGCAGCTTGCAGCCTGCAGGAAACGAGCAGTACTTC. This translates into CASSLQPAGNEQYF.

This clonotype was seen repeatedly, ten times or more. V gene TRBV5-1 combines with J gene TRBJ2-7; D gene uncertain. CDR1 is SGHRS and CDR2 is YFSETQ in the germline V gene. V lost 4 bases to trimming and J lost 4 bases, with 6 bases between them. This CDR3 spans 11 amino acids. The CDR3 reads CASSLEYEQYF. CDR3 bases: TGCGCCAGCAGCCTCGAGTACGAGCAGTACTTC.

CDR3 in amino acids: CASSYQNTGTETQYF. The CDR3 bases are TGTGCCAGCAGTTACCAAAATACAGGCACGGAGACCCAGTACTTC. The chain links TRBV6-5 to TRBJ2-5; a weak D match, TRBD1 (5 bases). CDR3 length: 15 residues. Germline V CDR1 and CDR2: MNHEY, SVGAGI. Deletions cut 2 bases from V and 5 bases from J, with 15 bases between.

In this sample, this clonotype turned up many times. The chain uses TRBV20-1 and TRBJ2-1, with 7 bases identical to TRBD2. The germline gives CDR1 DFQATT, CDR2 SNEGSKA (reference sequence). CDR3 size: 16 residues. Trimming cost V 4 bases and J 0 bases; bases outside gene matches: 9. CDR3 DNA sequence: TGCAGTGCTACCGATAGCGGGCCTTCCTCCTACAATGAGCAGTTCTTC. Its translation: CSATDSGPSSYNEQFF.

J is TRBJ1-5 and V is TRBV20-1, with 9 bases matching TRBD1. There are 15 residues in the CDR3. Germline CDR1 and CDR2: DFQATT and SNEGSKA (reference sequence). Trimming removed 3 bases from V and 4 bases from J; junction bases left unmatched: 7. In DNA, the CDR3 is TGCAGTGCTAGGGGGGGGACAGGGCAGAATCAGCCCCAGCATTTT. Encoded protein: CSARGGTGQNQPQHF.

The rearrangement links TRBV29-1 to TRBJ2-4, with a tentative D call TRBD2 (6 bases). Per germline, CDR1 SQVTM and CDR2 ANQGSEA. Trimming took off 6 bases at V and 5 bases at J, with 11 bases between the two ends. The CDR3 sequence is 12 residues long. CDR3 sequence: CSVKPSENIQYF. The DNA of the CDR3 is TGCAGCGTGAAACCTAGCGAAAACATTCAGTACTTC.

This clonotype was recorded many times. The chain is built from TRBV4-1 and TRBJ2-2, with D possibly TRBD2 on 6 matching bases. Looked up from germline, CDR1 is MGHRA and CDR2 is YSYEKL. V was cut by 3 bases and J by 5 bases, with 13 bases left in between. The CDR3 totals 15 residues. CDR3 sequence reads: CASSHGGPSTGELFF. The DNA of the CDR3 is TGCGCCAGCAGCCACGGGGGACCGAGTACCGGGGAGCTGTTTTTT.

In this sample, this clonotype turned up many times. The chain joins TRBV9 to TRBJ1-5; 8 bases are a match to TRBD1. CDR1 is SGDLS and CDR2 is YYNGEE in the germline V gene. The V gene end was trimmed by 2 bases and the J gene end by 5 bases; junction bases not matched to a gene: 3. The CDR3 sequence is 14 residues long. CDR3 bases: TGTGCCAGCAGCGTGGGACAGGATCATCAGCCCCAGCATTTT. This sequence encodes CASSVGQDHQPQHF.

V gene TRBV4-2 combines with J gene TRBJ2-7; D unclear. Germline V gene sequence: CDR1 LGHNA, CDR2 YNFKEQ. The CDR3 sequence is 13 residues long. V was cut by 6 bases and J by 3 bases, with 12 bases left in between. CDR3 nucleotides: TGTGCCAGCAGTTCGCCAGATCTCTACGAGCAGTACTTC. Protein sequence: CASSSPDLYEQYF.

This clonotype was observed a handful of times. CDR3 in amino acids: CSVEMGGGSTEAFF. In nucleotides, the CDR3 is TGCAGCGTTGAAATGGGGGGAGGATCCACTGAAGCTTTCTTT. The chain has TRBV29-1 and TRBJ1-1; a weak D match, TRBD1 (5 bases). Trimming stripped 2 bases from V and 4 bases from J, with 14 bases between. The CDR3 is 14 amino acids. CDR1 is SQVTM, CDR2 ANQGSEA, per germline.

The chain links TRBV6-6 to TRBJ1-1; D may be TRBD1 (5 bases). Deletions cut 4 bases from V and 4 bases from J, with 10 bases between. This CDR3 has 13 amino acids. CDR1 and CDR2 from the germline V gene are MNHNY and SVGAGI (reference sequence). CDR3 in DNA: TGTGCCAGCAGTTCCCCGGGGGTCACTGAAGCTTTCTTT. The encoded protein is CASSSPGVTEAFF.

The V gene is TRBV20-1, the J gene TRBJ2-5; 8 bases agree with TRBD1. This CDR3 comprises 12 residues. Germline values: CDR1 DFQATT, CDR2 SNEGSKA (reference sequence). Unmatched junction bases numbered 5, after V lost 5 bases and J lost 6 bases. The CDR3 region is CSAHQGAKTQYF. DNA of the CDR3: TGCAGTGCTCACCAGGGGGCTAAGACCCAGTACTTC.

The V call is TRBV4-3, the J call TRBJ1-5; no clear D gene. This CDR3 has 17 amino acids. V was shortened by 0 bases and J by 2 bases, with 14 bases between the two germline ends. CDR1 is LGHNA, CDR2 YSLEER, per germline. CDR3 nucleotide sequence: TGCGCCAGCAGCCAAGATCGATGGGAAAGCCGCAATCAGCCCCAGCATTTT. It encodes CASSQDRWESRNQPQHF.

This chain joins TRBV4-2 and TRBJ2-7, with TRBD1 matching over 8 bases. Germline loops: CDR1 LGHNA, CDR2 YNFKEQ. With V trimmed by 0 bases and J by 7 bases, 11 bases remained unmatched. There are 16 residues in the CDR3. As DNA, the CDR3 is TGTGCCAGCAGCCAAGAGACAGGGGCTACCGATGTGGAGCAGTACTTC. Encoded protein: CASSQETGATDVEQYF.

At least ten counts were recorded for this clonotype. The rearrangement joins TRBV12-3 or TRBV12-4 to TRBJ1-3; possibly TRBD1 for D (6 bases). This CDR3 is built from 17 residues. V was trimmed by 5 bases and J by 3 bases, leaving 20 bases between them. The CDR3 here is CASSITQGRRDGNTIYF. In nucleotides, the CDR3 is TGTGCCAGCAGTATTACACAGGGACGGAGGGATGGAAACACCATATATTTT.

The chain is built from TRBV20-1 and TRBJ2-7; 14 bases are a match to TRBD2. Germline V gene sequence: CDR1 DFQATT, CDR2 SNEGSKA (reference sequence). V gave up 6 bases and J gave up 7 bases; unmatched junction bases: 5. There are 13 residues in the CDR3. In DNA form, the CDR3 reads TGCAGTGCGGCGACTAGCGGGAGGGGGGAGCAGTACTTC. Protein product: CSAATSGRGEQYF.

This clonotype has a count of ten or more. This sequence joins TRBV3-1 and TRBJ2-7; 8 positions match TRBD1. The V and J ends lost 5 bases and 9 bases, in that order; junction bases with no gene match: 12. This CDR3 is 14 amino acids long. Germline loops: CDR1 LGHDT, CDR2 YNNKEL (reference sequence). The CDR3 sequence: CASSYRDRSLVQYF. The CDR3 DNA follows: TGTGCCAGCAGCTACCGGGACAGGAGTCTGGTGCAGTACTTC.

With regard to this clonotype: With a much larger clone just one base away, this may be a read error. This sequence joins TRBV12-3 or TRBV12-4 and TRBJ2-1, with 12 bases identical to TRBD2. There are 16 residues in the CDR3. The CDR3: CDSSRGLAGSYNEQFF. The CDR3 DNA reads TGTGACAGCAGCCGAGGACTAGCGGGGTCCTACAATGAGCAGTTCTTC.

In this sample, this clonotype turned up a few times. As DNA, the CDR3 is TGCAGTGCTAGAGAAAACATTCAGTACTTC. Translated, it gives CSARENIQYF. V usage is TRBV20-1 and J usage is TRBJ2-4; D remains unclear. In germline, CDR1 is DFQATT, CDR2 SNEGSKA (reference sequence). Trimming cost V 0 bases and J 6 bases, with 0 bases left between them. CDR3 length: 10 amino acids.

This clonotype was seen more than once but under ten times. The CDR3 loop reads CASSSLTGAGETQYF. CDR3 bases: TGTGCCAGCAGTTCCCTGACAGGCGCCGGGGAGACCCAGTACTTC. The chain is built from TRBV12-3 or TRBV12-4 and TRBJ2-5; maybe TRBD1 (6 bases). The V end lost 4 bases, the J end lost 5 bases, and 17 bases lay between the germline ends. The CDR3 length is 15 residues.

This clonotype was counted many times. J is TRBJ1-5 and V is TRBV20-1, with 8 positions matching TRBD1. Germline loops: CDR1 DFQATT, CDR2 SNEGSKA (reference sequence). The CDR3 length is 15 residues. Trimming cost V 1 base and J 3 bases; bases outside gene matches: 5. The CDR3 spells CSARVSGGSNQPQHF. CDR3 DNA: TGCAGTGCTAGAGTCTCAGGGGGCTCCAATCAGCCCCAGCATTTT.

This clonotype has at least ten counts. The CDR3 DNA sequence: TGCAGCGTTGAGAAAGGGATAGGAACAGATACGCAGTATTTT. As protein: CSVEKGIGTDTQYF. This chain links TRBV29-1 with TRBJ2-3, with D hard to call. This CDR3 spans 14 amino acids. The V end was cut by 3 bases, the J end by 3 bases, with 13 bases between. Germline loops: CDR1 SQVTM, CDR2 ANQGSEA.

This clonotype was observed at least ten times. J is TRBJ2-5 and V is TRBV27; no reliable D call. From germline, CDR1 is MNHEY and CDR2 SMNVEV (reference sequence). Trimming took off 5 bases at V and 5 bases at J, with 15 bases between the two ends. CDR3 length: 14 residues. CDR3 protein: CASSPGWAGETQYF. The CDR3 nucleotides are TGTGCCAGCAGTCCTGGTTGGGCCGGCGAGACCCAGTACTTC.

The table lists this clonotype with many counts. The chain carries TRBV12-3 or TRBV12-4 and TRBJ1-1; D remains unclear. This CDR3 is 13 amino acids long. Trimming pared 6 bases from V and 0 bases from J, leaving 8 bases between. The CDR3 sequence: CASRGEMNTEAFF. CDR3 in DNA: TGTGCCAGCAGGGGCGAGATGAACACTGAAGCTTTCTTT.

The chain combines TRBV10-3 with TRBJ2-3, with 11 bases matching TRBD2. The trim removed 6 bases at V and 3 bases at J, leaving 2 bases unmatched. The CDR3 loop spans 14 amino acids. The germline CDR1 and CDR2 sequences are ENHRY and SYGVKD. CDR3 sequence: CAISWTSGTDTQYF. The CDR3 DNA sequence: TGTGCCATCAGCTGGACTAGCGGGACAGATACGCAGTATTTT.